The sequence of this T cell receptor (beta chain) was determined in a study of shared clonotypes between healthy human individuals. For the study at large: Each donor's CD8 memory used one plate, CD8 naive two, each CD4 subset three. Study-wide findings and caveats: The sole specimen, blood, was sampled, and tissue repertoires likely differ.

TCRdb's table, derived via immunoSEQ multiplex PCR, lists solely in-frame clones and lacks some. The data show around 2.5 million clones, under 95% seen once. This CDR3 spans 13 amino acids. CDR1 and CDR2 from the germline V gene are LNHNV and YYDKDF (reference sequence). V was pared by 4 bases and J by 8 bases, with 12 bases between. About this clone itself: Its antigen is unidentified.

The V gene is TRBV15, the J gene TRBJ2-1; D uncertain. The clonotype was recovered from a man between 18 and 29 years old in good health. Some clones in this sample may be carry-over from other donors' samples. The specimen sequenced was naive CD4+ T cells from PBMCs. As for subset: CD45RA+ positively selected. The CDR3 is CATSTRPDDEQFF. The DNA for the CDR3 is TGTGCCACCAGCACCAGACCAGACGATGAGCAGTTCTTC.